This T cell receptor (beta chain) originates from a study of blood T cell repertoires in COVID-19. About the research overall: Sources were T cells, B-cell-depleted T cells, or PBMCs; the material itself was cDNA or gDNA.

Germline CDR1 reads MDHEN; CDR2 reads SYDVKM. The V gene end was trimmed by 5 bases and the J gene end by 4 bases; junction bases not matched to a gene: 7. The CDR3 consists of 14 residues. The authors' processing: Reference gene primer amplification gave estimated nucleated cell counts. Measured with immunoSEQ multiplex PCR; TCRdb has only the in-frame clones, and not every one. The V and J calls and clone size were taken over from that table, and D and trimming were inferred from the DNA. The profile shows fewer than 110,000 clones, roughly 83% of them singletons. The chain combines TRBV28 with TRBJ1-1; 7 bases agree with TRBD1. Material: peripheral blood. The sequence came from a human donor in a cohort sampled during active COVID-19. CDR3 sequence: CASSPTTGFTEAFF. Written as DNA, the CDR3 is TGTGCCAGCAGTCCAACGACAGGGTTCACTGAAGCTTTCTTT.